These T cell receptor beta chains were read from a single sample in a study of regulatory T cells in long-lasting Graves disease. TCRdb re-called the multiplex PCR reads through MiXCR, storing one row per CDR3 protein. The top ten clones hold around 20% of a sample with a few hundred thousand distinct CDR3 sequences, 15% to 20% of them seen once. The same data also contributed to another study, on T cells in Graves' hyperthyroidism and ophthalmopathy.

The sequencing used peripheral blood mononuclear cells (PBMCs), collected at new diagnosis, from a patient treated with antithyroid drugs. The receptors come from a young woman with Graves disease. Both conserved end residues are part of each CDR3.

v_gene | CDR3aa
TRBV20-1 | CSARGGTRGITDTQYF
TRBV5-1 | CASSLRDRGRNEQFF
TRBV7-9 | CASSRTSGGAGNSPLHF
TRBV7-9 | CASSWDRGSDTQYF
TRBV11-2 | CASSHLRDRGGWTEAFF
TRBV6-1 | CASGPRDGDTGELFF
TRBV20-1 | CSARDLESNQPQHF
TRBV3-1 | CASSQDGLGFNQPQHF
TRBV9 | CASSATGNYGYTF
TRBV28 | CASSFLAGATGELFF
TRBV5-1 | CASSPGAGANQETQYF
TRBV15 | CATSRDQAQGLRSYEQYF
TRBV5-1 | CASSLGDRLEAFF
TRBV9 | CASSVALAGYETQYF
TRBV3-1 | CASSQDPGHSPLHF
TRBV6-1 | CASSPNTRIPFSGANVLTF
TRBV9 | CASSDRGTYEQYF
TRBV6-1 | CASRPGGGPTQYF
TRBV11-2 | CASSLLFADNEQFF
TRBV5-1 | CASSSGTSDTGELFF